The text below deals with one TCR beta chain. The antigen is unknown. This sample is part of a study of OX40 agonist ivuxolimab in advanced cancers. Study conclusions and caveats: CD4+ and CD8+ T cells in blood underwent clonal expansion by week 6 at 0.1 to 3.0 mg/kg.

Method: immunoSEQ multiplex PCR; TCRdb's copy keeps in-frame clones and lacks some. In the table there are roughly 100,000 clones, approximately 90% of which are singletons. After removal of 4 bases from V and 4 bases from J, the junction contained 14 bases not matched to a gene. Looked up from germline, CDR1 is SGDLS and CDR2 is YYNGEE. This CDR3 is built from 17 residues. This sequence was found in an adult with an advanced solid tumor such as melanoma, head and neck, liver or kidney cancer. V and J are TRBV9 and TRBJ1-3; TRBD1 matches at 7 bases. Sequencing was performed on CD4+ or CD8+ T cells sorted from blood, taken in a trial of the OX40 agonist ivuxolimab. In DNA, the CDR3 is TGTGCCAGCAGCCCAGGCAACTTTTTGGGACAGGGAAACACCATATATTTT. This encodes CASSPGNFLGQGNTIYF.